Listed here are 7 T cell receptor beta chains from one sample, sequenced in a study of blood T cell repertoires in COVID-19. Generated by immunoSEQ multiplex PCR, the TCRdb table keeps only in-frame clones and is missing some. Of 95,000 or so clones in the sample, roughly 90% are singletons; the top ten hold about 3.4%. Input material: peripheral blood. These receptor sequences come from a woman aged 70-85 years with acute or convalescent COVID-19.

V is TRBV28 and J is TRBJ1-3; TRBD1 agrees at 7 bases. The germline CDR1 and CDR2 sequences are MDHEN and SYDVKM. V dropped 3 bases and J dropped 4; count of bases not matched to a gene: 12. This CDR3 contains 17 residues. The CDR3 nucleotides are TGTGCCAGCAGTTTCGTTCCCTCGACAGGGATCGGAAACACCATATATTTT. The encoded protein is CASSFVPSTGIGNTIYF.

This sequence joins TRBV5-1 and TRBJ2-7; 8 bases match TRBD1. This CDR3 is built from 15 residues. CDR1 is SGHRS and CDR2 is YFSETQ in the germline V gene. V was pared by 4 bases and J by 3 bases, with 9 bases of the junction left unmatched. CDR3 DNA sequence: TGCGCCAGCAGCCCGCGGACCGGACAGGGCTACGAGCAGTACTTC. Amino acids: CASSPRTGQGYEQYF.

Concerning this clone itself: Other DNA sequences in the same sample also yield this CDR3. This sequence joins TRBV18 and TRBJ2-5, with 8 bases fitting TRBD1. Germline V lookup: CDR1 KGHSH, CDR2 LQKENI. With V trimmed by 3 bases and J by 2 bases, 2 bases remained unmatched. The CDR3 has 14 residues. CDR3 sequence reads: CASSPRTGQETQYF. As DNA, the CDR3 is TGTGCCAGCTCACCTCGGACAGGGCAAGAGACCCAGTACTTC.

This rearrangement joins TRBV2 to TRBJ1-5; the D is unclear. Germline loops: CDR1 SNHLY, CDR2 FYNNEI. Trimming took off 0 bases at V and 0 bases at J, with 6 bases between the two ends. CDR3 size: 15 residues. CDR3 in DNA: TGTGCCAGCAGTGAAGCGCGAGTTAGCAATCAGCCCCAGCATTTT. Translation gives CASSEARVSNQPQHF.

The chain couples TRBV30 to TRBJ1-3; D not certain. CDR3 length: 16 amino acids. Trimming shortened V by 5 bases and J by 0 bases, and 17 bases separated the two germline ends. CDR1 GTSNPN and CDR2 SVGIG come from the germline V gene (reference sequence). CDR3 DNA: TGTGCCTGGTGCCGGGTTCCAACCTCCTCTGGAAACACCATATATTTT. It encodes CAWCRVPTSSGNTIYF.

The rearrangement links TRBV7-9 to TRBJ2-3; the D gene is possibly TRBD2 (6 bases). This CDR3 is built from 15 residues. V lost 2 bases and J 6 bases, leaving 15 bases between the germline ends. CDR1 and CDR2 (germline): SEHNR, FQNEAQ (reference sequence). The DNA of the CDR3 is TGTGCCAGCAGCTTACAACAAGGGAGGTCGGATACGCAGTATTTT. Translating it yields CASSLQQGRSDTQYF.

This clone is a singleton in its sample. This chain uses TRBV12-3 or TRBV12-4 with TRBJ2-7, with 10 bases that match TRBD1. The CDR3 has 13 amino acids. J lost 7 bases, V lost 6 bases, and 6 bases had no gene match. The CDR3 sequence is CASSHDRGREQYF. The CDR3 coding sequence is TGTGCCAGCAGCCATGACAGGGGGCGAGAGCAGTACTTC.